These 7 T cell receptor beta chains were sequenced from one sample in a study of OX40 agonist ivuxolimab in advanced cancers. Method: immunoSEQ multiplex PCR; TCRdb's copy keeps in-frame clones and lacks some. The sample carries tens of thousands of clones, roughly four fifths recorded once. Sequencing was performed on CD4+ or CD8+ T cells sorted from blood, taken in a trial of the OX40 agonist ivuxolimab. The receptors were sampled from an adult with an advanced solid tumor such as melanoma, head and neck, liver or kidney cancer.

This sequence joins TRBV7-8 and TRBJ2-7; TRBD2 matches at 12 bases. This CDR3 has 16 residues. V gave up 5 bases and J gave up 2 bases; unmatched junction bases: 7. Germline CDR1 and CDR2: SGHVS and FQNEAQ. CDR3 loop: CASSPYRLAGAYEQYF. The CDR3 nucleotides are TGTGCCAGCAGCCCCTACCGACTAGCGGGGGCCTACGAGCAGTACTTC. Drawing the rest from reference TRBV7-8 and TRBJ2-7, the complete variable domain is GAGVSQSPRYKVAKRGQDVALRCDPISGHVSLFWYQQALGQGPEFLTYFQNEAQLDKSGLPSDRFFAERPEGSVSTLKIQRTQQEDSAVYLCASSPYRLAGAYEQYFGPGTRLTVT.

A few counts support this clone. The V gene is TRBV4-3, the J gene TRBJ2-5, with 7 bases identical to TRBD1. Losses at the gene ends were 0 bases for V and 5 bases for J; bases not matched to a gene: 6. The CDR3 runs to 15 residues. Germline-derived CDR1 and CDR2 are LGHNA and YSLEER. The CDR3 loop is CASSQDVGTAETQYF. DNA for the CDR3: TGCGCCAGCAGCCAAGATGTCGGGACAGCTGAGACCCAGTACTTC.

The chain has TRBV7-9 and TRBJ2-5; D unclear. The V end was cut by 6 bases, the J end by 1 base, with 12 bases between. The CDR3 contains 14 residues. Germline V CDR1 and CDR2: SEHNR, FQNEAQ (reference sequence). The CDR3 here is CASRPGRFQETQYF. The CDR3 DNA reads as TGTGCCAGCAGACCCGGACGTTTCCAAGAGACCCAGTACTTC. Based on the CDR3 plus reference TRBV7-9 and TRBJ2-5, the full variable domain is DTGVSQNPRHKITKRGQNVTFRCDPISEHNRLYWYRQTLGQGPEFLTYFQNEAQLEKSRLLSDRFSAERPKGSFSTLEIQRTEQGDSAMYLCASRPGRFQETQYFGPGTRLLVL.

This chain joins TRBV9 and TRBJ2-3; D unresolved. Germline loops: CDR1 SGDLS, CDR2 YYNGEE. This CDR3 is 12 amino acids long. Between the trimmed V and J ends, which lost 3 bases and 6 bases, there was a span of 8 bases. The CDR3 nucleotides are TGTGCCAGCAGCGAAGTCGTGGATACGCAGTATTTT. Amino acids: CASSEVVDTQYF.

The chain carries TRBV7-8 and TRBJ1-2; the D is unclear. Germline V lookup: CDR1 SGHVS, CDR2 FQNEAQ. With 3 bases removed from V and 2 bases from J, the gap between germline ends came to 7 bases. The CDR3 is 13 amino acids. DNA for the CDR3: TGTGCCAGCAGCTTCGGACGGAACTATGGCTACACCTTC. The encoded protein is CASSFGRNYGYTF.

This chain links TRBV5-4 with TRBJ1-1; 9 nucleotides align to TRBD1. The CDR3 loop spans 16 amino acids. Trimming took 4 bases from V and 1 from J; bases not matched to a gene: 8. Germline-derived CDR1 and CDR2 are SGHNT and YYREEE (reference sequence). DNA of the CDR3: TGTGCCAGCAGCGCATACAGGGGGCTGGGGAACACTGAAGCTTTCTTT. Protein product: CASSAYRGLGNTEAFF. Full variable domain (rest looked up from reference TRBV5-4 and TRBJ1-1): ETGVTQSPTHLIKTRGQQVTLRCSSQSGHNTVSWYQQALGQGPQFIFQYYREEENGRGNFPPRFSGLQFPNYSSELNVNALELDDSALYLCASSAYRGLGNTEAFFGQGTRLTVV.

This clone has a single count. The chain employs TRBV7-2 and TRBJ1-5; weak D call: TRBD1 (6 bases). V lost 1 base, J lost 1 base, and 14 bases lay in between. There are 17 residues in the CDR3. Germline-derived CDR1 and CDR2 are SGHTA and FQGNSA. The CDR3 nucleotides read TGTGCCAGCAGCTTAGTATCAGGGGCGATCAGCAATCAGCCCCAGCATTTT. This codes for CASSLVSGAISNQPQHF.